The 28 T cell receptor beta chains given below trace back to one sample, sequenced in a study of shared clonotypes between healthy human individuals. Libraries were prepared by immunoSEQ multiplex PCR; TCRdb keeps only in-frame clonotypes and omits some of them. The sample includes fewer than 500,000 clones, around 79% of them seen just once. The sequencing input was PBMCs. These receptor sequences come from a woman aged 40 to 50 in good health. Some clones in this sample may be carry-over from other donors' samples.

The V call is TRBV5-1, the J call TRBJ1-4; D remains unclear. The CDR3 has 14 residues. Germline V gene sequence: CDR1 SGHRS, CDR2 YFSETQ. V was trimmed by 2 bases and J by 8 bases, leaving 13 bases between them. In DNA, the CDR3 is TGCGCCAGCAGCTTCGGACCCGGAGGGGAAAAACTGTTTTTT. Translating it yields CASSFGPGGEKLFF.

The chain employs TRBV28 and TRBJ2-7; 8 nucleotides line up with TRBD2. V was clipped by 6 bases and J by 11 bases; unmatched bases: 12. Looked up from germline, CDR1 is MDHEN and CDR2 is SYDVKM. The CDR3 spans 13 residues. The CDR3 region has the DNA TGTGCCAGCAGATCGGGGGGGACTCCCGGGGAGTACTTC. It encodes CASRSGGTPGEYF.

This clone was recorded only once. The chain couples TRBV28 to TRBJ1-2; 7 bases are a match to TRBD1. Germline CDR1 MDHEN, CDR2 SYDVKM. The CDR3 length is 15 residues. V trimming: 7 bases; J trimming: 5 bases; junction bases outside the gene matches: 13. CDR3 coding DNA: TGTGCCAGCATCACTGTAGGGGGCCCTAGATATGGCTACACCTTC. Protein sequence: CASITVGGPRYGYTF.

The chain carries TRBV7-9 and TRBJ1-1, with a weak D call TRBD1 (6 bases). This CDR3 region has 14 residues. The V and J ends lost 8 bases and 5 bases respectively, with 18 bases between them. Germline values: CDR1 SEHNR, CDR2 FQNEAQ (reference sequence). The CDR3 is CASGAVGGRTEAFF. As DNA, the CDR3 is TGTGCCAGCGGGGCGGTGGGGGGGCGTACTGAAGCTTTCTTT.

This chain uses TRBV19 with TRBJ1-5, with D perhaps matching TRBD1 (5 bases). Between the trimmed V and J ends, which lost 4 bases and 2 bases, there was a span of 15 bases. The CDR3 contains 16 residues. Germline CDR1 LNHDA, CDR2 SQIVND (reference sequence). The CDR3 region is CASSTTGGWGNQPQHF. The CDR3 DNA is TGTGCCAGTAGTACCACAGGAGGGTGGGGCAATCAGCCCCAGCATTTT. Using reference TRBV19 and TRBJ1-5 for the parts outside the CDR3, the full variable domain is DGGITQSPKYLFRKEGQNVTLSCEQNLNHDAMYWYRQDPGQGLRLIYYSQIVNDFQKGDIAEGYSVSREKKESFPLTVTSAQKNPTAFYLCASSTTGGWGNQPQHFGDGTRLSIL.

The rearrangement uses TRBV4-3 and TRBJ2-2; D uncertain. The CDR3 is 14 amino acids. Germline CDR1 is LGHNA and CDR2 is YSLEER. V was trimmed by 0 bases and J by 5 bases, leaving 7 bases between them. CDR3: CASSQDYSTGELFF. The CDR3 bases are TGCGCCAGCAGCCAAGACTACTCGACCGGGGAGCTGTTTTTT.

The rearrangement joins TRBV7-3 to TRBJ2-3; 11 bases are a match to TRBD1. The V segment lost 3 bases and the J segment 4 bases; nucleotides outside the gene matches: 6. This CDR3 has 16 residues. Germline V gene sequence: CDR1 SGHTA, CDR2 FQGTGA. CDR3 sequence reads: CASSFGTGGFPDTQYF. CDR3 nucleotides: TGTGCCAGCAGCTTCGGGACAGGGGGTTTCCCAGATACGCAGTATTTT.

CDR3 nucleotides: TGTGCCAGCAGCTTAAGGAGCGGGGGTAACACCGGGGAGCTGTTTTTT. Translation: CASSLRSGGNTGELFF. The V and J genes are TRBV7-6 and TRBJ2-2; 8 nucleotides match TRBD2. Germline CDR1 is SGHVS and CDR2 is FNYEAQ. The J segment lost 2 bases and the V segment lost 2 bases, leaving 4 bases of the junction unmatched. This CDR3 is built from 16 residues.

Concerning this clone: Other nucleotide sequences in the sample specify the same CDR3. The chain uses TRBV6-5 and TRBJ1-5; D not certain. Deletions cut 5 bases from V and 4 bases from J, with 9 bases between. The CDR3 extends over 13 amino acids. The germline V gene encodes CDR1 MNHEY and CDR2 SVGAGI. Here the CDR3 reads CASSRTVNQPQHF. DNA for the CDR3: TGTGCCAGCAGTAGGACGGTGAATCAGCCCCAGCATTTT.

This clone has more than one count but fewer than ten. The chain joins TRBV10-1 to TRBJ2-4, with D hard to call. In germline, CDR1 is WNHNN, CDR2 SYGVQD (reference sequence). The CDR3 is 15 amino acids. V dropped 5 bases and J dropped 10 bases, with 21 bases sitting between them. This chain's CDR3 is CASSQKTEPGWIQYF. As DNA, the CDR3 is TGCGCCAGCAGTCAAAAGACGGAACCGGGTTGGATTCAGTACTTC.

The chain links TRBV9 to TRBJ2-7, with 7 bases matching TRBD2. The CDR3 loop spans 13 amino acids. Germline lookup yields CDR1 SGDLS and CDR2 YYNGEE. The ends lost 4 bases at V and 4 bases at J; junction bases unmatched: 5. The CDR3 nucleotides are TGTGCCAGCAGCCCCCTGCGGGGGTACGAGCAGTACTTC. This translates into CASSPLRGYEQYF.

The chain is built from TRBV30 and TRBJ2-5; tentatively, D is TRBD2 (7 bases). Per the germline V gene, CDR1 is GTSNPN and CDR2 is SVGIG (reference sequence). Trimming left V 4 bases short and J 2 bases short, with 20 bases between. The CDR3 is 16 residues long. CDR3 nucleotide sequence: TGTGCCTGGATGCCACGTGGGGGGGGCCAACAAGAGACCCAGTACTTC. Its protein is CAWMPRGGGQQETQYF. Complete variable domain (other parts from reference TRBV30 and TRBJ2-5): SQTIHQWPATLVQPVGSPLSLECTVEGTSNPNLYWYRQAAGRGLQLLFYSVGIGQISSEVPQNLSASRPQDRQFILSSKKLLLSDSGFYLCAWMPRGGGQQETQYFGPGTRLLVL.

The table lists this clone with a few counts. The J gene is TRBJ1-2, the V gene TRBV7-9; possible D gene TRBD1, 6 bases. Germline V CDR1 and CDR2: SEHNR, FQNEAQ (reference sequence). This CDR3 comprises 14 residues. V lost 2 bases and J 4 bases, leaving 11 bases between the germline ends. In DNA, the CDR3 is TGTGCCAGCAGCTTACAGGGGTCAGCCTATGGCTACACCTTC. Translating gives CASSLQGSAYGYTF.

The chain joins TRBV9 to TRBJ1-2; the D gene is possibly TRBD1 (5 bases). This CDR3 is 14 amino acids long. Trimming took 6 bases from V and 3 from J, leaving 15 bases between them. Germline CDR1 is SGDLS and CDR2 is YYNGEE. The CDR3 here is CASTPLQGDYGYTF. The CDR3 DNA reads TGTGCCAGCACCCCGCTCCAGGGCGACTATGGCTACACCTTC.

CDR3 sequence (DNA): TGTGCCAGTGGACTGGACAGGAGCTCCTACGAGCAGTACTTC. Encoded protein: CASGLDRSSYEQYF. The genes are TRBV19 and TRBJ2-7; 7 bases are a match to TRBD1. Trimming removed 8 bases from V and 0 bases from J; junction bases left unmatched: 7. The CDR3 totals 14 residues. CDR1 is LNHDA, CDR2 SQIVND, per germline (reference sequence).

This clone showed up just a few times. J is TRBJ2-2 and V is TRBV29-1; unclear D gene. Between the trimmed V and J ends, which lost 4 bases and 5 bases, there was a span of 14 bases. Germline CDR1 reads SQVTM; CDR2 reads ANQGSEA. The CDR3 has 14 residues. Here the CDR3 reads CSVGENVGTGELFF. CDR3 nucleotide sequence: TGCAGCGTTGGAGAAAACGTTGGGACCGGGGAGCTGTTTTTT.

CDR3 amino acids: CASSRTSGTNEQFF. DNA of the CDR3: TGTGCCAGCAGCCGGACTAGCGGGACGAATGAGCAGTTCTTC. The chain carries TRBV5-6 and TRBJ2-1, with 12 bases that match TRBD2. This CDR3 contains 14 residues. Germline assignment: CDR1 SGHDT and CDR2 YYEEEE. The junction had 3 bases not matched to a gene; V was cut back by 4 bases and J by 7 bases.

V is TRBV7-6 and J is TRBJ2-7, with D possibly matching TRBD1 (5 bases). Germline CDR1 and CDR2: SGHVS and FNYEAQ. Trimming shortened V by 2 bases and J by 0 bases, and 14 bases separated the two germline ends. The CDR3 length is 16 residues. The chain's CDR3 is CASSLSRGRASYEQYF. Written as DNA, the CDR3 is TGTGCCAGCAGCTTATCACGCGGCAGGGCCTCCTACGAGCAGTACTTC.

This chain uses TRBV5-5 with TRBJ2-6; 7 nucleotides match TRBD1. Germline values: CDR1 SGHKS, CDR2 YYEKEE (reference sequence). Trimming removed 4 bases from V and 3 bases from J; junction bases left unmatched: 4. This CDR3 comprises 15 residues. The CDR3 DNA reads as TGTGCCAGCAGCACTACAGGGGTTGGGGCCAACGTCCTGACTTTC. Amino acid sequence: CASSTTGVGANVLTF.

DNA of the CDR3: TGTGCCAGCAGCTGGTTGGGCGGCCCCACAGATACGCAGTATTTT. As protein: CASSWLGGPTDTQYF. The rearrangement joins TRBV11-3 to TRBJ2-3; D uncertain. The CDR3 extends over 15 amino acids. Trimming took 4 bases from V and 2 from J, leaving 13 bases between them. Germline CDR1 SGHNT, CDR2 YENEEA.

The chain joins TRBV2 to TRBJ2-7, with TRBD1 identical over 9 bases. The germline gives CDR1 SNHLY, CDR2 FYNNEI. The CDR3 is 13 amino acids. V lost 5 bases to trimming and J lost 5 bases; unmatched junction nucleotides: 4. CDR3 sequence reads: CASSQGQGNEQYF. CDR3 sequence (DNA): TGTGCCAGCAGTCAGGGACAGGGTAACGAGCAGTACTTC.

V and J are TRBV11-3 and TRBJ2-1, with unresolved D. Per the germline V gene, CDR1 is SGHNT and CDR2 is YENEEA. The CDR3 has 13 amino acids. V was trimmed by 4 bases and J by 8 bases, leaving 12 bases between them. CDR3 nucleotides: TGTGCCAGCAGCTCGCCGGGTCGACATGAGCAGTTCTTC. It encodes CASSSPGRHEQFF.

This clone was counted between two and nine times. The V call is TRBV4-3, the J call TRBJ2-5, with 8 positions matching TRBD2. Gene TRBJ2-7 matches the end of the DNA better, so the J call may be wrong. Germline assignment: CDR1 LGHNA and CDR2 YSLEER. The CDR3 is 16 residues long. CDR3 coding DNA: TGCGCCAGCAGCCAAGCTCTAGCGGGCCTACCCTACGAGCAGTACTTC. It codes for CASSQALAGLPYEQYF.

The CDR3 nucleotides read TGTGCCAGCAGCGCCCGGGCAGCGTCTGAGCAGTTCTTC. This encodes CASSARAASEQFF. The V call is TRBV9, the J call TRBJ2-1; D call uncertain. Looked up from germline, CDR1 is SGDLS and CDR2 is YYNGEE. The CDR3 is 13 residues long. Trimming cost V 3 bases and J 9 bases, with 13 bases left between them.

The chain uses TRBV11-2 and TRBJ2-7; 9 nucleotides align to TRBD1. V shed 4 bases, J shed 3 bases, and the junction held 4 bases outside the gene matches. The CDR3 has 14 residues. Germline values: CDR1 SGHAT, CDR2 FQNNGV. The CDR3 sequence: CASSWTGANYEQYF. The CDR3 nucleotides are TGTGCCAGCAGCTGGACAGGGGCCAACTACGAGCAGTACTTC.

This clone was counted a single time. V gene TRBV5-1 combines with J gene TRBJ1-4; weak D call: TRBD1 (5 bases). Between the trimmed V and J ends, which lost 3 bases and 0 bases, there was a span of 15 bases. Germline V lookup: CDR1 SGHRS, CDR2 YFSETQ. The CDR3 length is 17 residues. In DNA form, the CDR3 reads TGCGCCAGCAGCTCGAGGCCGAGGGACCCAACTAATGAAAAACTGTTTTTT. It translates to CASSSRPRDPTNEKLFF.

The chain is built from TRBV9 and TRBJ2-3; 8 nucleotides align to TRBD2. The junction had 10 bases not matched to a gene; V was cut back by 1 base and J by 6 bases. Germline-derived CDR1 and CDR2 are SGDLS and YYNGEE. There are 16 residues in the CDR3. The CDR3, as DNA: TGTGCCAGCAGCGTAACCCCCGGACTAGCCTCCGATACGCAGTATTTT. Its protein product is CASSVTPGLASDTQYF.

Turning to this clone: Sequence at one end of the junction differs from germline and may be a read error. V is TRBV5-6 and J is TRBJ2-7; 11 bases match TRBD1. The CDR3 is 16 amino acids. Germline values: CDR1 SGHDT, CDR2 YYEEEE. Here the CDR3 reads CASSLVWTGGSNEQYF. CDR3 in DNA: TGTGCCAGCAGCTTGGTTTGGACAGGGGGCTCCAACGAGCAGTACTTC.